This TCR beta chain was sequenced for a study of blood T cell repertoires in COVID-19 (dated by TCRdb to about 2020). Describing the broader study: The collaborator samples originated in the United States, Italy and Spain and spanned the acute and convalescent phases of COVID-19. The prospective study material was composed of cDNA or gDNA derived from T cells, B-cell-depleted T cells, or PBMCs. Subjects who had been exposed to COVID-19, were actively infected with it, or had recovered from it provided the deeply sampled blood TCRbeta repertoires that made up the dataset. The repertoires were released in a freely available public database meant as a resource for research on the immune response to SARS-CoV-2. The samples were drawn from two sources: the first 160 participants of the ongoing ImmuneRACE study, and 1,254 subjects contributed by 6 global collaborators. Nearly every sample came with metadata listing a de-identified subject ID, COVID-19 status, age in years and sex. Where HLA class I and class II types were available, the types were taken from metadata supplied by the sample provider, not from assay-based typing.

The immunoSEQ Assay, a bias-controlled multiplex PCR, was used to amplify TCRbeta CDR3 regions from genomic DNA. The source study handled its data this way. Nucleated cell counts per sample were estimated from amplification of reference gene primers within the assay. To quantify the absolute abundance of each unique TCRbeta CDR3 rearrangement, sequence reads were collapsed and filtered. For each sample, productive Simpson clonality was calculated as the square root of Simpson's diversity index over productive rearrangements. This immuneACCESS table, as held by TCRdb, lists in-frame sequences with V and J called but not all clones. Of the missing ones, under half trace to an unresolved V gene in checked studies; the others have no known cause. For V, J and clone size, that table is used; D and trimming come from the DNA. This sample comprises about 220,000 clones, 83% of them detected only once. The ten top clones hold 3% to 4% of the sample.

Results the study describes overall, beyond this receptor: Clinical and demographic metadata were provided uncurated, with the amount varying by source and participant.

V loses 4 bases at its end and J loses 7 bases; junction bases beyond the gene matches: 6. CDR1 and CDR2 were assigned from the germline V gene as MDHEN and SYDVKM. The CDR3 has 14 amino acids, counting the end cysteine and phenylalanine. CDR3 DNA is the only sequence kept; it has 42 bases, read in frame from the first base. As concerns this clone: The antigen this receptor binds is unknown. There are no base qualities to consult, and no much larger clone falls within one base.

Participants in the prospective study were aged roughly 18 to 100 years, lived in about two dozen United States geographic areas, and enrolled through a virtual design. In the prospective study, cohorts were assigned on the basis of participant-reported clinical history obtained from a screening survey and a study questionnaire. Exposed participants had been in contact, within 2 weeks of entering the study, with a person who had a PCR-confirmed or clinician-diagnosed case of COVID-19. Mobile phlebotomists in the prospective study collected whole blood, serum and a nasopharyngeal or oropharyngeal swab from every participant. Prospective study participants could optionally give additional blood draws and questionnaires over an approximately 2-month period. Before DNA extraction, blood samples from the prospective study were shipped at room temperature or frozen.

The sequence was obtained from a woman in her 40s who had been exposed to COVID-19. The sequencing sample was made of PBMCs or T cells enriched from blood (not recorded which). The chain is assembled from TRBV28 and TRBJ1-4; 7 junctional bases match TRBD1. In nucleotide form, the sequence is TGTGCCAGCAGTTCTAGACAGGGCAGTGAAAAACTGTTTTTT. Its translation is CASSSRQGSEKLFF.